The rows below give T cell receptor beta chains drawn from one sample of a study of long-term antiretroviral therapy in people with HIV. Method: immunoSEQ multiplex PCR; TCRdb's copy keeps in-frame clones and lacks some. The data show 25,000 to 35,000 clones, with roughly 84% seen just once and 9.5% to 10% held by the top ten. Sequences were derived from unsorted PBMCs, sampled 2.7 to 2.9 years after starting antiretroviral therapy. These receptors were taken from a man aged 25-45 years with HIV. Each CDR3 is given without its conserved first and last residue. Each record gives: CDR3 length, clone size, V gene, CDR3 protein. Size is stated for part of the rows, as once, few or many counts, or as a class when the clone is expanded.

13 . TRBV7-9 ASSLASGTPGELF
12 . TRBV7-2 ASSSWTSRETQY
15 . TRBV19 ASSFYRDRGSNQPQH
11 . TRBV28 ASREDRRYEQY
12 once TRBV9 ASSGDSITDTQY
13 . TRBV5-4 ASSWRDGYNSPLH
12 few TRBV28 ASSLIMANYGYT
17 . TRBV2 ASSVTGRYYRVPPYGYT
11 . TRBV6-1 ASSEGTPGRAF
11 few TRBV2 ASRRRENTEAF
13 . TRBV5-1 ASSLSGTISETQY
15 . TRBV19 ASSIDPTGGLIETQY
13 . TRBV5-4 ASSLERGGPGEQY
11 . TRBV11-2 ASRAESTDTQY
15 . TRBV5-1 ASSLGTGGAMVYGYT
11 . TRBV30 AWRDRPNTEAF
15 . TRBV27 ASSKGQGVATTGELF
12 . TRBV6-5 ASSYDGGAYEQY
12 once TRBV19 ASSTAWGKGEQY
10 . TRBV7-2 ASSPPGSPLH
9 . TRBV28 ATGPGRALH
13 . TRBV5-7 ASSLGQGVYYEQY
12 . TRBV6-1 ASRGLWGDYEQY
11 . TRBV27 ASSSLIRDEQY
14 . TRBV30 AWSARTSGRRETQY